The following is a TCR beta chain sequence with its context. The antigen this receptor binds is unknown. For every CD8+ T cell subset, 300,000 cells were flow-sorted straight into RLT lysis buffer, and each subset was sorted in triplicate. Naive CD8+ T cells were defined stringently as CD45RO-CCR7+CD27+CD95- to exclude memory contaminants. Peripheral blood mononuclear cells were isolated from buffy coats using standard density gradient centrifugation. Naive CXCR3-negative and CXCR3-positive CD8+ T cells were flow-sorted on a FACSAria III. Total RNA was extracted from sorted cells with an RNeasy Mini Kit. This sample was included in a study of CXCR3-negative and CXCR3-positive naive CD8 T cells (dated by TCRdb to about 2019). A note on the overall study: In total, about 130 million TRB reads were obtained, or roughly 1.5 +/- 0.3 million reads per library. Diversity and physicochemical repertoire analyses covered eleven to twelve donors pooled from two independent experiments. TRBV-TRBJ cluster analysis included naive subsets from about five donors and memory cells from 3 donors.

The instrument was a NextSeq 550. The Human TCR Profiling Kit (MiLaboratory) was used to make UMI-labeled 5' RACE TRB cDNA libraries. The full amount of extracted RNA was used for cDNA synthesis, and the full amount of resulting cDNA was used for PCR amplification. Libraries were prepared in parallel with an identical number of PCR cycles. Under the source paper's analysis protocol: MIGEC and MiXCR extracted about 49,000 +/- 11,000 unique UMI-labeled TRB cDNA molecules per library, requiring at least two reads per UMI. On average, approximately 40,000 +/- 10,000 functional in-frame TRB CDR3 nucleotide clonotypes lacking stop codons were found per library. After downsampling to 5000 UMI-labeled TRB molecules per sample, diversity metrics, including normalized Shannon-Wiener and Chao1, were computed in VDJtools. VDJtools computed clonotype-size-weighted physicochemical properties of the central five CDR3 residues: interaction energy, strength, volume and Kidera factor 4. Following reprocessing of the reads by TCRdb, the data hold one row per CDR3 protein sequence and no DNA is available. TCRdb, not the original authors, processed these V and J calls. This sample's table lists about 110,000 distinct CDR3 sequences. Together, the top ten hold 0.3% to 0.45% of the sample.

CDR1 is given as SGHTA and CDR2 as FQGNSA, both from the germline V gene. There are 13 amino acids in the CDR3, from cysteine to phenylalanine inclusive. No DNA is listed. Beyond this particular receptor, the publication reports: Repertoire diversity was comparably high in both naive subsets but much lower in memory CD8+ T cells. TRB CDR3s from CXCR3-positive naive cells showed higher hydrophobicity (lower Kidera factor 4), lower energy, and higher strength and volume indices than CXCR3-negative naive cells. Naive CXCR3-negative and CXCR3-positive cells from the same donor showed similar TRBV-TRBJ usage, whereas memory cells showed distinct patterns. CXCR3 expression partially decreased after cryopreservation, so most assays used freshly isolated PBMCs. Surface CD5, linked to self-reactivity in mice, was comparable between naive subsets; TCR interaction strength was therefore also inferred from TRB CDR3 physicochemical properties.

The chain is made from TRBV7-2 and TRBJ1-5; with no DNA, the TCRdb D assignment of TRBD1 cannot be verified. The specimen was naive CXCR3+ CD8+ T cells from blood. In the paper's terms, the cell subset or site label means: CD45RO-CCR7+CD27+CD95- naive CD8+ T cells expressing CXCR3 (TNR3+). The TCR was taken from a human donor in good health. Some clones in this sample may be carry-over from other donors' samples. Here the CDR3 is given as CASSSPGSQPQHF.